The next 21 T cell receptor beta chains were all read from a single sample in a study of long-term antiretroviral therapy in people with HIV. They ran version v3.0 of the immunoSEQ assay at survey level. Clones were sequenced by immunoSEQ multiplex PCR, and TCRdb holds only the in-frame ones, with some missing. The top ten clones hold roughly 5.2% of a sample with 37,000 or so clones, roughly 78% of them seen once. Sequences were derived from unsorted PBMCs, sampled 3.4 years after starting antiretroviral therapy. These receptors were collected from a man between 25 and 39 years old with HIV.

The chain links TRBV5-1 to TRBJ2-7; 8 bases are shared with TRBD2. From germline, CDR1 is SGHRS and CDR2 YFSETQ. The V segment lost 0 bases and the J segment 3 bases; nucleotides outside the gene matches: 8. There are 16 residues in the CDR3. The CDR3, as DNA: TGCGCCAGCAGCTTGGCGGCCAGCGGGAGAGGCTACGAGCAGTACTTC. Its protein product is CASSLAASGRGYEQYF.

The chain uses TRBV28 and TRBJ2-7, with D maybe TRBD1 (6 bases). Trimming pared 2 bases from V and 1 base from J, leaving 18 bases between. The germline V gene has CDR1 MDHEN and CDR2 SYDVKM. The length of the CDR3 is 17 residues. CDR3 DNA: TGTGCCAGCAGTTTACGGGCTGCAGGGGATTCGTCCTACGAGCAGTACTTC. Translation: CASSLRAAGDSSYEQYF.

The V gene is TRBV6-5, the J gene TRBJ1-3; D is unresolved. V shed 2 bases and J shed 4 bases, with 9 bases lying between them. There are 14 residues in the CDR3. The germline CDR1 and CDR2 sequences are MNHEY and SVGAGI. The CDR3 spells CASSYGSVGNTIYF. CDR3 DNA: TGTGCCAGCAGTTACGGCTCAGTAGGAAACACCATATATTTT.

This chain uses TRBV7-2 with TRBJ2-7; TRBD1 aligns across 9 bases. The CDR3 totals 15 residues. V was clipped by 0 bases and J by 1 base; unmatched bases: 1. Looked up from germline, CDR1 is SGHTA and CDR2 is FQGNSA. In DNA, the CDR3 is TGTGCCAGCAGCTTAGCGGGACAGGGATCCTACGAGCAGTACTTC. The encoded protein is CASSLAGQGSYEQYF.

J is TRBJ1-2 and V is TRBV4-1, with 9 bases identical to TRBD1. The V gene's germline CDR1 is MGHRA and CDR2 YSYEKL. The CDR3 has 19 residues. V lost 0 bases and J lost 4; bases outside the gene matches: 15. This CDR3 reads CASSQDYGGTGRVSYGYTF. DNA of the CDR3: TGCGCCAGCAGCCAAGATTACGGGGGGACAGGGAGGGTCTCCTATGGCTACACCTTC.

A few counts support this clone. This rearrangement joins TRBV19 to TRBJ1-1; 8 bases map to TRBD1. This CDR3 has 13 residues. J gave up 8 bases and V 5 bases, and 7 bases lay outside the gene matches. Per the germline V gene, CDR1 is LNHDA and CDR2 is SQIVND (reference sequence). The CDR3 DNA sequence: TGTGCCAGTAGTCCGACAGGGGCGGTGGAAGCTTTCTTT. Amino acids: CASSPTGAVEAFF.

This clone has more than one count but fewer than ten. The genes are TRBV15 and TRBJ2-7; unclear D gene. The CDR3 is 16 amino acids. CDR1 LNHNV and CDR2 YYDKDF come from the germline V gene (reference sequence). The V gene lost 0 bases and the J gene lost 0 bases, with 12 bases spanning the gap. This CDR3 reads CATSRDLGASSYEQYF. CDR3 nucleotide sequence: TGTGCCACCAGCAGAGATCTTGGAGCGAGCTCCTACGAGCAGTACTTC.

The rearrangement links TRBV25-1 to TRBJ2-7, with D possibly being TRBD1 or TRBD2 (6 bases each). The CDR3 totals 14 residues. CDR1 and CDR2 (germline): MGHDK, SYGVNS. Trimming took 5 bases from V and 7 from J, leaving 18 bases between them. In nucleotides, the CDR3 is TGTGCCAGCAGTCGGGGGCTATCAGTACGGGAGCAGTACTTC. Residues: CASSRGLSVREQYF.

V usage is TRBV10-3 and J usage is TRBJ2-7; D gene uncertain. Germline lookup yields CDR1 ENHRY and CDR2 SYGVKD. The CDR3 has 15 residues. Trimming took 6 bases from V and 5 from J, leaving 20 bases between them. CDR3 residues: CAIRHPETYGDEQYF. The CDR3 region has the DNA TGTGCCATCAGGCACCCCGAAACTTATGGGGACGAGCAGTACTTC.

V gene TRBV28 combines with J gene TRBJ1-5; unclear D gene. Trimming removed 9 bases at V and 7 bases at J, with 7 bases between. The CDR3 covers 10 residues. Germline V gene sequence: CDR1 MDHEN, CDR2 SYDVKM. The CDR3 loop is CASGFQPQHF. CDR3 coding DNA: TGTGCCAGTGGGTTCCAGCCCCAGCATTTT.

The chain is built from TRBV7-2 and TRBJ2-5; a weak D match, TRBD2 (6 bases). Trimming cost V 2 bases and J 3 bases, with 16 bases left between them. The germline V gene encodes CDR1 SGHTA and CDR2 FQGNSA. This CDR3 is 16 amino acids long. The CDR3 protein is CASSLLLRDWKETQYF. CDR3 coding DNA: TGTGCCAGCAGCTTACTCTTGCGGGACTGGAAAGAGACCCAGTACTTC.

The chain couples TRBV7-9 to TRBJ1-5; D might be TRBD1 (5 bases). The CDR3 totals 13 residues. V shed 7 bases and J shed 5 bases, with 12 bases lying between them. CDR1 SEHNR and CDR2 FQNEAQ come from the germline V gene (reference sequence). The CDR3 reads CASTWGADQPQHF. CDR3 nucleotide sequence: TGTGCCAGCACTTGGGGCGCCGATCAGCCCCAGCATTTT.

This chain uses TRBV5-1 with TRBJ1-1, with TRBD1 matching over 11 bases. This CDR3 contains 15 residues. CDR1 is SGHRS and CDR2 is YFSETQ in the germline V gene. V was clipped by 0 bases and J by 5 bases; unmatched bases: 3. CDR3 residues: CASSLAGTGGTEAFF. CDR3 DNA sequence: TGCGCCAGCAGCTTGGCGGGGACAGGGGGGACTGAAGCTTTCTTT.

J is TRBJ2-7 and V is TRBV28; D perhaps matches TRBD1 (6 bases). This CDR3 is built from 14 residues. The germline V gene encodes CDR1 MDHEN and CDR2 SYDVKM. V was trimmed by 3 bases and J by 2 bases, leaving 11 bases between them. The CDR3 sequence is CASSFGQTTYEQYF. The CDR3 DNA sequence: TGTGCCAGCAGTTTTGGACAGACGACCTACGAGCAGTACTTC.

This clone was seen only a few times. The V and J genes are TRBV18 and TRBJ2-4; no firm D call. Germline V gives CDR1 KGHSH, CDR2 LQKENI. This CDR3 has 16 amino acids. The V and J ends lost 6 bases and 1 base respectively, with 16 bases between them. CDR3 nucleotides: TGTGCCAGCTCGCGATCGACCCAAGGGGCCAAAAACATTCAGTACTTC. This codes for CASSRSTQGAKNIQYF.

V is TRBV7-9 and J is TRBJ2-2; D is unresolved. Per the germline V gene, CDR1 is SEHNR and CDR2 is FQNEAQ (reference sequence). CDR3 length equals 17 residues. The ends were cut back, 2 bases at V and 1 base at J, with 14 bases in the middle. CDR3 region: CASSLIWPGRNTGELFF. DNA for the CDR3: TGTGCCAGCAGCTTAATTTGGCCGGGCCGGAACACCGGGGAGCTGTTTTTT.

The V and J genes are TRBV5-1 and TRBJ2-3; no reliable D call. Germline loops: CDR1 SGHRS, CDR2 YFSETQ. The CDR3 loop spans 14 amino acids. Between the trimmed V and J ends, which lost 3 bases and 4 bases, there was a span of 12 bases. CDR3 sequence: CASSSGGIADTQYF. The CDR3 nucleotides are TGCGCCAGCAGCTCGGGTGGAATCGCAGATACGCAGTATTTT.

The chain combines TRBV9 with TRBJ2-3; D is possibly TRBD2 (6 bases). Deletions cut 3 bases from V and 4 bases from J, with 15 bases between. This CDR3 spans 15 amino acids. CDR1 and CDR2 from the germline V gene are SGDLS and YYNGEE. The CDR3 DNA reads TGTGCCAGCAGCGCCGGGGGTCGTCCCCCAGATACGCAGTATTTT. Amino acids: CASSAGGRPPDTQYF.

This clone turned up a few times. V and J are TRBV18 and TRBJ1-2, with D tentatively TRBD1 (6 bases). Per the germline V gene, CDR1 is KGHSH and CDR2 is LQKENI. The length of the CDR3 is 15 residues. Trimming removed 3 bases from V and 3 bases from J, with 14 bases in between. CDR3 loop: CASSPVQGRHYGYTF. CDR3 nucleotides: TGTGCCAGCTCACCTGTACAGGGTCGGCACTATGGCTACACCTTC.

There are a few counts of this clone. The chain links TRBV28 to TRBJ1-1, with a weak D call TRBD1 (5 bases). CDR1 is MDHEN, CDR2 SYDVKM, per germline. The CDR3 is made up of 13 amino acids. The germline V and J ends were trimmed by 3 bases and 4 bases, with 9 bases remaining between them. CDR3 loop: CASSLQGITEAFF. CDR3 coding DNA: TGTGCCAGCAGTTTGCAGGGAATCACTGAAGCTTTCTTT.

This chain connects TRBV28 to TRBJ2-7, with 7 bases aligning to TRBD2. The CDR3 totals 13 residues. Germline V gene lookup returns CDR1 MDHEN and CDR2 SYDVKM. With V trimmed by 6 bases and J by 7 bases, 9 bases remained unmatched. The CDR3 nucleotides read TGTGCCAGCAGCCGAGGACGGGGAGGGGAGCAGTACTTC. It is translated as CASSRGRGGEQYF.